The clone carrying this TCR beta chain showed up many times. This sample was taken from a study of CD8+CD57+ T cells in acquired aplastic anemia. Study-wide context: On average, sorted CD4+ and CD8+ cells gave roughly 3 ug of DNA.

TCR beta VDJ and CDR3 profiles were obtained from a genomic DNA template. TCRdb re-analysed the reads in MiXCR, keeping a single row per CDR3 protein. The sample lists 400,000 to 600,000 distinct CDR3 sequences, more than 25% occurring once. Patients chosen for sequencing had shown CD8+CD57+ cell expansion by flow cytometry. The germline CDR1 and CDR2 sequences are DFQATT and SNEGSKA (reference sequence). Trimming left V 3 bases short and J 0 bases short, with 3 bases between. The CDR3 consists of 12 residues. This chain connects TRBV20-1 to TRBJ2-1; D is uncertain. The source material was sorted CD4+, CD8+, or CD8+CD57+ T cells (not recorded which) from PBMCs. The sequence came from a human donor with aplastic anemia. The DNA of the CDR3 is TGCAGTGCTAGGGGCTCCTACAATGAGCAGTTCTTC. Its protein is CSARGSYNEQFF.